The sample holds one count of the clone carrying this T cell receptor beta chain. Germline CDR1 SQVTM, CDR2 ANQGSEA. Between the trimmed V and J ends, which lost 7 bases and 7 bases, there was a span of 16 bases. The CDR3 covers 12 residues. These data come from a study of T cell responses to AZD1222 COVID-19 vaccine. At the level of the study: Samples with a second dose at about 4 or about 12 weeks were pooled together.

This table comes from immunoSEQ multiplex PCR, and its TCRdb copy is limited to in-frame clones, with some not included. The sample has some 130,000 clones; over 85% are singletons. The material was peripheral blood, obtained on day 0 of AZD1222 vaccination. This sequence was found in an adult in good health. The chain employs TRBV29-1 and TRBJ1-2; tentative D call: TRBD1 (6 bases). The CDR3 is CSAPGSGAGYTF. The CDR3 bases are TGCAGCGCCCCCGGATCGGGGGCTGGCTACACCTTC.